This T cell receptor beta chain was observed in a study of a mutant IDH1 vaccine in newly diagnosed glioma. Study details: Vaccines were first given 4-6 weeks after radiotherapy alone, or with temozolomide cycles. The study, taken as a whole, reports: Pseudoprogression looked unconnected to shifts in top peripheral T cell clonotypes. Immune responses arising from the vaccine appeared in roughly 95% of patients.

In the case of this clone: The antigen is not known.

Indicated time point: week 5, during vaccination. Mutant IDH1 20-mer peptide, at 300 ug, made up each vaccine dose, with topical imiquimod. Patients carried new grade 3 or 4 IDH1-mutant astrocytomas lacking nuclear ATRX. V was pared by 8 bases and J by 3 bases, with 11 bases between. CDR3 length equals 13 residues. In germline, CDR1 is MNHNY, CDR2 SVGAGI (reference sequence). TCRdb's table, derived via immunoSEQ multiplex PCR, lists solely in-frame clones and lacks some. The sample has 45,000 to 60,000 clones; roughly 78% are singletons. The material was PBMCs, obtained from a glioma patient whose treatment included an IDH1 peptide vaccine. J is TRBJ1-5 and V is TRBV6-6; D is possibly TRBD1 (5 bases). This receptor was taken from a man aged 50-59 years with glioma. CDR3 DNA: TGTGCCAGCGGACAACAGTCCAATCAGCCCCAGCATTTT. Translation gives CASGQQSNQPQHF.